This record covers a single T cell receptor (beta chain). The antigen is unknown. The data are from a study of post-analysis software for immune sequencing data. Libraries were made from TCR beta cDNA, and they carried unique molecular identifiers. T cells numbering about 0.85 to 10 million gave rise to roughly 0.5 million cDNA molecules. TCRdb re-analysed the PCR reads in MiXCR, keeping a single row per CDR3 protein. The sample contains around 700,000 distinct CDR3 sequences, 55% to 60% of which appear only once. Overall study results and limits: By F measure, samples from a shared preparation batch strongly co-clustered.

The specimen was blood. This sequence originates from a girl aged 2-10 years with multiple sclerosis.

CDR3 amino acids: CSVEDVAESYYGYTF. The CDR3 DNA follows: TGCAGCGTTGAAGATGTTGCCGAATCCTACTATGGCTACACCTTC. The V gene is TRBV29-1, the J gene TRBJ1-2; D gene uncertain. Germline loops: CDR1 SQVTM, CDR2 ANQGSEA. The length of the CDR3 is 15 residues. V was cut by 0 bases and J by 3 bases, with 14 bases left in between.